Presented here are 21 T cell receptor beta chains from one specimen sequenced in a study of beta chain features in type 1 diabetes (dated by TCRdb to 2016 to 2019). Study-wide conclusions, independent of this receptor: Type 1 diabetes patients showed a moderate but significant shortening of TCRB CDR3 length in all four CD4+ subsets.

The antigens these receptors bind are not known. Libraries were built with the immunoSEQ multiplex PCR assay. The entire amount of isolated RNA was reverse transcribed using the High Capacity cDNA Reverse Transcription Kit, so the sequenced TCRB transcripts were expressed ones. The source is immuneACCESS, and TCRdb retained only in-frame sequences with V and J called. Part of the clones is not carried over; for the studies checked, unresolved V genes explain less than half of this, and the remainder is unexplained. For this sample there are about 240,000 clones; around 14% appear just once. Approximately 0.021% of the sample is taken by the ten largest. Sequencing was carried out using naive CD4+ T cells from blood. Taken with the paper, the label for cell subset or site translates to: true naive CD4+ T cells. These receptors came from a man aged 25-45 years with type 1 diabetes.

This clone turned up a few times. The CDR3 DNA is TGTGCCAGTAGTTGGGCCACTGAAGCTTTCTTT. The encoded protein is CASSWATEAFF. V is TRBV19 and J is TRBJ1-1; D not resolved. From germline, CDR1 is LNHDA and CDR2 SQIVND (reference sequence). Trimming stripped 5 bases from V and 4 bases from J, with 5 bases between. The CDR3 length is 11 residues.

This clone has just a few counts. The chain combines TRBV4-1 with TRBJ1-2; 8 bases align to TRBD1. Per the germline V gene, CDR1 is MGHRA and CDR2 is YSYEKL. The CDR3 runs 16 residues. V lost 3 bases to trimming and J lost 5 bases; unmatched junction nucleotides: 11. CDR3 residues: CASSQPGQGARYGYTF. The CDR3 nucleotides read TGCGCCAGCAGCCAGCCTGGGCAGGGGGCCAGGTATGGCTACACCTTC.

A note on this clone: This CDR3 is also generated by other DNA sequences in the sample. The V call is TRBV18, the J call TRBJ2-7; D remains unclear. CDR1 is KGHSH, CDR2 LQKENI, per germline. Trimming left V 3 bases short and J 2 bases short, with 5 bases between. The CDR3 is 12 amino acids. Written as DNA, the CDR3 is TGTGCCAGCTCACCGTCCACCTACGAGCAGTACTTC. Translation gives CASSPSTYEQYF. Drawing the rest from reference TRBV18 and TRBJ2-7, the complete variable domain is NAGVMQNPRHLVRRRGQEARLRCSPMKGHSHVYWYRQLPEEGLKFMVYLQKENIIDESGMPKERFSAEFPKEGPSILRIQQVVRGDSAAYFCASSPSTYEQYFGPGTRLTVT.

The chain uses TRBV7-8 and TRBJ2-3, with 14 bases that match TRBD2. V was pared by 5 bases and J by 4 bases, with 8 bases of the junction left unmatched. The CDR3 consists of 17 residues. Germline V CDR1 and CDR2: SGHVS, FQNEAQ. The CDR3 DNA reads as TGTGCCAGCAGCAGGTCGGGACTAGCGGGAGACCCAGATACGCAGTATTTT. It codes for CASSRSGLAGDPDTQYF. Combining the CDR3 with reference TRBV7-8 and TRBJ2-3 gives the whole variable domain GAGVSQSPRYKVAKRGQDVALRCDPISGHVSLFWYQQALGQGPEFLTYFQNEAQLDKSGLPSDRFFAERPEGSVSTLKIQRTQQEDSAVYLCASSRSGLAGDPDTQYFGPGTRLTVL.

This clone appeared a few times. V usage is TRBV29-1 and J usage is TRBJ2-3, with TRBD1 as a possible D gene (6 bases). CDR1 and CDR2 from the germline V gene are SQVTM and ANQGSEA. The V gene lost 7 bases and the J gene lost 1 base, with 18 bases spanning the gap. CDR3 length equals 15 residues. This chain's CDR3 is CSAAPPGHRTDTQYF. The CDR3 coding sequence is TGCAGCGCCGCCCCCCCGGGACATCGCACAGATACGCAGTATTTT.

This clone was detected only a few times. CDR3 sequence: CATSRARQGTNEKLFF. In nucleotides, the CDR3 is TGTGCCACCAGCAGAGCCAGACAGGGAACTAATGAAAAACTGTTTTTT. The chain joins TRBV15 to TRBJ1-4, with 7 bases lining up with TRBD1. This CDR3 is 16 amino acids long. The trim removed 1 base at V and 1 base at J, leaving 3 bases unmatched. CDR1 and CDR2 from the germline V gene are LNHNV and YYDKDF (reference sequence). Full variable domain (missing parts from reference TRBV15 and TRBJ1-4): DAMVIQNPRYQVTQFGKPVTLSCSQTLNHNVMYWYQQKSSQAPKLLFHYYDKDFNNEADTPDNFQSRRPNTSFCFLDIRSPGLGDTAMYLCATSRARQGTNEKLFFGSGTQLSVL.

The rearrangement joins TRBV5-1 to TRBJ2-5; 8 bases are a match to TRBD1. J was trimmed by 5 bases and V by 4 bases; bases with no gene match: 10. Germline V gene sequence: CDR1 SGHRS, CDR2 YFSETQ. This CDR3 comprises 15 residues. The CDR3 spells CASSPRDRYSETQYF. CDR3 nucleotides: TGCGCCAGCAGCCCCCGGGACAGGTATTCCGAGACCCAGTACTTC. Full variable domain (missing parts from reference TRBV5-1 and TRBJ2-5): KAGVTQTPRYLIKTRGQQVTLSCSPISGHRSVSWYQQTPGQGLQFLFEYFSETQRNKGNFPGRFSGRQFSNSRSEMNVSTLELGDSALYLCASSPRDRYSETQYFGPGTRLLVL.

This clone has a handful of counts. Here the CDR3 DNA reads TGTGCCAGCAGCTTAGCGAGGGGACAGGGGGCCAACGAGCAGTACTTC. It yields the protein CASSLARGQGANEQYF. V and J are TRBV7-9 and TRBJ2-7, with TRBD1 matching 12 bases. The germline V gene encodes CDR1 SEHNR and CDR2 FQNEAQ (reference sequence). V shed 0 bases, J shed 5 bases, and the junction held 5 bases outside the gene matches. The CDR3 has 16 amino acids.

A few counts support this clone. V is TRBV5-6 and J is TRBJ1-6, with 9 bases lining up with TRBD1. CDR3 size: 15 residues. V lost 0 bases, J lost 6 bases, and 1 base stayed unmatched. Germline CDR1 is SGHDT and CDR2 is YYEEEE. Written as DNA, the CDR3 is TGTGCCAGCAGCTTGGAGGACAGGGGTAATTCACCCCTCCACTTT. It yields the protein CASSLEDRGNSPLHF. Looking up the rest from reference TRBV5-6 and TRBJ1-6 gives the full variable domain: DAGVTQSPTHLIKTRGQQVTLRCSPKSGHDTVSWYQQALGQGPQFIFQYYEEEERQRGNFPDRFSGHQFPNYSSELNVNALLLGDSALYLCASSLEDRGNSPLHFGNGTRLTVT.

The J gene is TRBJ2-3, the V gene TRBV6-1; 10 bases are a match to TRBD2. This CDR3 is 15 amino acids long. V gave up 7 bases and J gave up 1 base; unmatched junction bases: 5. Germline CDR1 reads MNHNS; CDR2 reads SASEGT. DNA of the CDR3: TGTGCCAGCAAGAGGCTAGCGGGAGGCACAGATACGCAGTATTTT. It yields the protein CASKRLAGGTDTQYF.

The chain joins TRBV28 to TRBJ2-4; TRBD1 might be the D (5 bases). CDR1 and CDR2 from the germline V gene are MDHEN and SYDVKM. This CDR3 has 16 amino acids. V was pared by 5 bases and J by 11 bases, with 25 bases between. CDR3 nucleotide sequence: TGTGCCAGCAGTCCCCAGGGTATTCGAGTGCGTTCGGTTCAGTACTTC. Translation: CASSPQGIRVRSVQYF.

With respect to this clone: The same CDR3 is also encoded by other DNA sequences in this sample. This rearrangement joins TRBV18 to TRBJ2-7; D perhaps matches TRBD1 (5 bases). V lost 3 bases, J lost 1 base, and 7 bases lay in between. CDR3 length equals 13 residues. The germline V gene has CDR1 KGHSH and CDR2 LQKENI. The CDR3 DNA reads TGTGCCAGCTCACCTGGGGCTTCCTACGAGCAGTACTTC. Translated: CASSPGASYEQYF.

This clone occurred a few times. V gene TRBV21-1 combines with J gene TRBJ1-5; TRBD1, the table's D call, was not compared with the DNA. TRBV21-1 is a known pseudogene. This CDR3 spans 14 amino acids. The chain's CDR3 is CASSKGTGNQPQHF. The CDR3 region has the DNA TGTGCCAGCAGCAAGGGGACAGGCAATCAGCCCCAGCATTTT.

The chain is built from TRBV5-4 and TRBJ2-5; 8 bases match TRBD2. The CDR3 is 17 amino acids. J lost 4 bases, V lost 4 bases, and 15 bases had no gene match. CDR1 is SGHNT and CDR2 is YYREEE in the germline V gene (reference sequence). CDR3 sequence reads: CASSQFGEAGVRETQYF. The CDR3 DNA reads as TGTGCCAGCAGCCAATTTGGCGAAGCGGGAGTTAGAGAGACCCAGTACTTC.

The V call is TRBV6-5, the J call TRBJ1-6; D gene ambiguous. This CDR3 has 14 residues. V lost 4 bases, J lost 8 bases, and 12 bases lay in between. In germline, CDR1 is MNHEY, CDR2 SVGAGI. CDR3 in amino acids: CASSFGQSHSPLHF. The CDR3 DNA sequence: TGTGCCAGCAGTTTTGGGCAGTCGCATTCACCCCTCCACTTT.

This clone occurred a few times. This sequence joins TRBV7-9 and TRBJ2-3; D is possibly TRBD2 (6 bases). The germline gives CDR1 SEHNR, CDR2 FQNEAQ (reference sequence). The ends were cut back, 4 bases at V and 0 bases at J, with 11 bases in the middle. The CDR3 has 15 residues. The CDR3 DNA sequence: TGTGCCAGCAGCTACGGAGGGGCTAGCACAGATACGCAGTATTTT. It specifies CASSYGGASTDTQYF.

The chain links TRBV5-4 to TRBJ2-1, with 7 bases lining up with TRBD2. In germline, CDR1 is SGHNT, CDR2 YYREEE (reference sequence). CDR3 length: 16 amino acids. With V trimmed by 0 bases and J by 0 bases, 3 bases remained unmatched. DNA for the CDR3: TGTGCCAGCAGCTTGGCGGGGGGTAGCTCCTACAATGAGCAGTTCTTC. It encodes CASSLAGGSSYNEQFF.

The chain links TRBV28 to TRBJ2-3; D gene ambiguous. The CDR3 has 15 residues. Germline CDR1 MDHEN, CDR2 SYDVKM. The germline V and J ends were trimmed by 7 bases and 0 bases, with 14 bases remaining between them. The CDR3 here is CASTTELVSTDTQYF. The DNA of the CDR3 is TGTGCCAGCACCACAGAGCTTGTTAGCACAGATACGCAGTATTTT.

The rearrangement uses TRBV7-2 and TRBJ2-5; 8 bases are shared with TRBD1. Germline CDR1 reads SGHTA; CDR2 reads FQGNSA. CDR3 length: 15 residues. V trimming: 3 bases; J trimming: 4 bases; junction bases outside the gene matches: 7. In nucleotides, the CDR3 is TGTGCCAGCAGCTTCGTCCAGGGGGCAGGAGAGACCCAGTACTTC. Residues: CASSFVQGAGETQYF.

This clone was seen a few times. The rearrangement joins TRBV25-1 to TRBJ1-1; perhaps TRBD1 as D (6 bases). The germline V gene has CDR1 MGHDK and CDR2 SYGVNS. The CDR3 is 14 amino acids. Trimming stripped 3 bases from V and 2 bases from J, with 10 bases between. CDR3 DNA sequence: TGTGCCAGCAGTGATGGACAGTTTAACACTGAAGCTTTCTTT. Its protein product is CASSDGQFNTEAFF.

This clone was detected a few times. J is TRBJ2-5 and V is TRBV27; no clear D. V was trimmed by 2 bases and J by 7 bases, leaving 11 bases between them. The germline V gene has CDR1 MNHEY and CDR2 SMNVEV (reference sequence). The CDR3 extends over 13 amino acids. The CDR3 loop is CASSLELDGTQYF. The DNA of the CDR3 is TGTGCCAGCAGTTTAGAGCTAGATGGGACCCAGTACTTC.